The entry that follows covers one T cell receptor (beta chain) sequence. Its target is unknown. Patients with a history of autoimmune disease or on systemic immunosuppression were excluded. The source of the sample is a study of OX40 agonist ivuxolimab in advanced cancers. CDR3 length: 17 amino acids. CDR1 LNHNV and CDR2 YYDKDF come from the germline V gene (reference sequence). J gave up 2 bases and V 0 bases, and 7 bases lay outside the gene matches. Produced via immunoSEQ multiplex PCR; TCRdb's table is partial and in-frame only. The sample consists of 45,000 to 60,000 clones, approximately 89% of them appearing once. General study results and limits: On average, CD8+ T cells showed a greater number of expanded clones than CD4+.

This specimen was CD4+ or CD8+ T cells sorted from blood, taken in a trial of the OX40 agonist ivuxolimab. The chain combines TRBV15 with TRBJ1-5, with TRBD1 matching over 7 bases. The clonotype originates from an adult with an advanced solid tumor such as melanoma, head and neck, liver or kidney cancer. As DNA, the CDR3 is TGTGCCACCAGCAGAGATTGGGGCAGGGGGGGCAATCAGCCCCAGCATTTT. Translation gives CATSRDWGRGGNQPQHF.